The next 18 T cell receptor beta chains were all read from a single sample in a study of T cells in Graves' hyperthyroidism and ophthalmopathy. The investigators amplified TCR beta CDR3 regions from RNA transcripts. With the HTBI primer set, the TCR CDR3 went through a first round of RT-PCR. In TCRdb, the multiplex PCR reads were re-called with MiXCR into one record per CDR3 protein. The profile shows 650,000 to 800,000 distinct CDR3 sequences, 45% of them singletons. The specimen was peripheral blood or thyroid tissue (not recorded which). Receptors were obtained from an adult man with Graves' disease, either hyperthyroidism or ophthalmopathy (not recorded which).

The chain employs TRBV24-1 and TRBJ1-5; perhaps TRBD1 as D (5 bases). With 9 bases removed from V and 2 bases from J, the gap between germline ends came to 13 bases. The CDR3 consists of 14 residues. Germline V CDR1 and CDR2: KGHDR, SFDVKD. In nucleotides, the CDR3 is TGTGCCACCCAAAGGGGCACGCGCAATCAGCCCCAGCATTTT. Translation gives CATQRGTRNQPQHF.

This clonotype occurred a few times. V is TRBV6-6 and J is TRBJ1-4; D is ambiguous. This CDR3 is 14 amino acids long. Germline values: CDR1 MNHNY, CDR2 SVGAGI (reference sequence). V was pared by 5 bases and J by 6 bases, with 13 bases between. The CDR3 DNA sequence: TGTGCCAGCAGTGAAGTGACGGTGGATGAAAAACTGTTTTTT. It is translated as CASSEVTVDEKLFF.

This clonotype came up many times. V gene TRBV24-1 combines with J gene TRBJ1-5; 7 bases align to TRBD1. V lost 4 bases, J lost 12 bases, and 8 bases stayed unmatched. The CDR3 loop spans 13 amino acids. In germline, CDR1 is KGHDR, CDR2 SFDVKD. The CDR3 DNA sequence: TGTGCCACCAGTGAAGGACAGGCGCAATACCAGCATTTT. Its protein is CATSEGQAQYQHF.

Of note for this clonotype: At one end, the junction sequence differs from germline, possibly due to a read error. The chain uses TRBV5-1 and TRBJ2-2; D is unclear. Germline values: CDR1 SGHRS, CDR2 YFSETQ. CDR3 size: 11 residues. The CDR3 bases are TGCGCCAGCAGCTTGGTACCCCAGCAGTCTTTT. Translating gives CASSLVPQQSF.

The chain couples TRBV7-2 to TRBJ1-6; the D gene is possibly TRBD1 (6 bases). Trimming stripped 5 bases from V and 9 bases from J, with 20 bases between. The CDR3 totals 16 residues. Germline assignment: CDR1 SGHTA and CDR2 FQGNSA. CDR3 coding DNA: TGTGCCAGCAGCCCCTTGGTGGGGGGCCCGGGTTCACCCCTCCACTTT. Its translation: CASSPLVGGPGSPLHF.

This clonotype was recorded a few times. This sequence joins TRBV6-5 and TRBJ1-2, with a tentative D call TRBD1 (5 bases). Germline CDR1 reads MNHEY; CDR2 reads SVGAGI. The CDR3 consists of 14 residues. V lost 5 bases and J lost 4, with 14 bases in between. The CDR3 spells CASSTRQIPYGYTF. The CDR3 DNA is TGTGCCAGCAGTACCCGACAGATTCCCTATGGCTACACCTTC.

CDR3 in amino acids: CASSPGFNTEAFF. The CDR3 nucleotides read TGTGCCAGCTCACCAGGGTTTAACACTGAAGCTTTCTTT. This chain joins TRBV7-9 and TRBJ1-1; a possible D gene is TRBD1 (5 bases). CDR3 length equals 13 residues. CDR1 is SEHNR, CDR2 FQNEAQ, per germline (reference sequence). The V end lost 8 bases, the J end lost 2 bases, and 12 bases lay between the germline ends.

This clonotype has at least ten counts. The chain uses TRBV10-3 and TRBJ1-1; D is ambiguous. This CDR3 spans 14 amino acids. Germline-derived CDR1 and CDR2 are ENHRY and SYGVKD. Between the trimmed V and J ends, which lost 6 bases and 4 bases, there was a span of 15 bases. DNA of the CDR3: TGTGCCATCAGCCCCGGAGGAAGGGCCACTGAAGCTTTCTTT. Residues: CAISPGGRATEAFF.

V and J are TRBV6-5 and TRBJ2-3, with 12 bases lining up with TRBD2. The CDR3 has 13 residues. V gave up 6 bases and J gave up 8 bases; unmatched junction bases: 3. Germline V lookup: CDR1 MNHEY, CDR2 SVGAGI. The CDR3 nucleotides read TGTGCCAGCAGCTTACTAGCGGGGGGTACGCAGTATTTT. Translated: CASSLLAGGTQYF.

This clonotype came up a few times. The rearrangement links TRBV2 to TRBJ1-5; the D is unclear. This CDR3 is built from 12 residues. The ends were cut back, 5 bases at V and 6 bases at J, with 8 bases in the middle. Germline assignment: CDR1 SNHLY and CDR2 FYNNEI. CDR3 DNA: TGTGCCAGCAGTTATTGGGGTCAGCCCCAGCATTTT. Its protein is CASSYWGQPQHF.

This sequence joins TRBV24-1 and TRBJ2-5; possibly TRBD1 for D (6 bases). The CDR3 contains 15 residues. CDR1 and CDR2 (germline): KGHDR, SFDVKD. V lost 3 bases to trimming and J lost 1 base, with 11 bases between them. This chain's CDR3 is CATSDVGHPQETQYF. The DNA for the CDR3 is TGTGCCACCAGTGATGTGGGACACCCCCAAGAGACCCAGTACTTC.

Written as DNA, the CDR3 is TGTGCCAGCAGCCCGGGACTAGCGGGGGGCACCGGGGAGCTGTTTTTT. This encodes CASSPGLAGGTGELFF. V and J are TRBV2 and TRBJ2-2; 15 bases line up with TRBD2. The ends lost 6 bases at V and 4 bases at J; junction bases unmatched: 3. CDR3 length: 16 residues. CDR1 and CDR2 from the germline V gene are SNHLY and FYNNEI. Supplemented by reference TRBV2 and TRBJ2-2, the full variable domain reads EPEVTQTPSHQVTQMGQEVILRCVPISNHLYFYWYRQILGQKVEFLVSFYNNEISEKSEIFDDQFSVERPDGSNFTLKIRSTKLEDSAMYFCASSPGLAGGTGELFFGEGSRLTVL.

The chain employs TRBV7-8 and TRBJ2-5; 7 bases align to TRBD2. Germline-derived CDR1 and CDR2 are SGHVS and FQNEAQ. After removal of 1 base from V and 4 bases from J, the junction contained 9 bases not matched to a gene. The CDR3 has 16 residues. As DNA, the CDR3 is TGTGCCAGCAGCTTAGAAGGCGGGGGTGGAGGAGAGACCCAGTACTTC. It specifies CASSLEGGGGGETQYF.

The chain recombines TRBV20-1 with TRBJ1-2, with 7 bases aligning to TRBD1. V lost 5 bases and J lost 4; bases outside the gene matches: 7. This CDR3 region has 13 residues. The germline gives CDR1 DFQATT, CDR2 SNEGSKA (reference sequence). The CDR3 here is CSADTGARYGYTF. CDR3 bases: TGCAGTGCTGATACAGGGGCCCGCTATGGCTACACCTTC.

Regarding this clonotype: A clone one base away is much larger, so this may be a read error. CDR3 in amino acids: CARGTENYGYTF. CDR3 sequence (DNA): TGTGCCAGAGGCACAGAAAACTATGGCTACACCTTC. J is TRBJ1-2 and V is TRBV7-9, with unresolved D. CDR1 is SEHNR and CDR2 is FQNEAQ in the germline V gene (reference sequence). Trimming removed 9 bases from V and 2 bases from J, with 10 bases in between. CDR3 length equals 12 residues. Full variable domain (outside the CDR3, taken from reference TRBV7-9 and TRBJ1-2): DTGVSQNPRHKITKRGQNVTFRCDPISEHNRLYWYRQTLGQGPEFLTYFQNEAQLEKSRLLSDRFSAERPKGSFSTLEIQRTEQGDSAMYLCARGTENYGYTFGSGTRLTVV.

J is TRBJ2-6 and V is TRBV29-1; 10 bases agree with TRBD1. Looked up from germline, CDR1 is SQVTM and CDR2 is ANQGSEA. This CDR3 spans 14 amino acids. With 7 bases clipped from V and 4 bases from J, the junction kept 4 bases outside the gene matches. The DNA of the CDR3 is TGCAGCGCCGGGACAGGGGACGGGGCCAACGTCCTGACTTTC. It yields the protein CSAGTGDGANVLTF.

This clonotype was seen only a few times. V gene TRBV7-3 combines with J gene TRBJ1-2; 9 positions match TRBD1. Germline lookup yields CDR1 SGHTA and CDR2 FQGTGA. The CDR3 runs to 16 residues. V shed 5 bases, J shed 6 bases, and the junction held 13 bases outside the gene matches. For the CDR3, the DNA is TGTGCCAGCAGCCCAACCACCGGGACAGGGTCCCATGGCTACACCTTC. Its translation is CASSPTTGTGSHGYTF.

The rearrangement joins TRBV10-3 to TRBJ1-6, with 7 bases identical to TRBD1. This CDR3 is built from 15 residues. In germline, CDR1 is ENHRY, CDR2 SYGVKD. With V trimmed by 7 bases and J by 10 bases, 13 bases remained unmatched. In DNA, the CDR3 is TGTGCCATCACCCAACAGGGGTCGGCTGGATCACCCCTCCACTTT. It yields the protein CAITQQGSAGSPLHF.